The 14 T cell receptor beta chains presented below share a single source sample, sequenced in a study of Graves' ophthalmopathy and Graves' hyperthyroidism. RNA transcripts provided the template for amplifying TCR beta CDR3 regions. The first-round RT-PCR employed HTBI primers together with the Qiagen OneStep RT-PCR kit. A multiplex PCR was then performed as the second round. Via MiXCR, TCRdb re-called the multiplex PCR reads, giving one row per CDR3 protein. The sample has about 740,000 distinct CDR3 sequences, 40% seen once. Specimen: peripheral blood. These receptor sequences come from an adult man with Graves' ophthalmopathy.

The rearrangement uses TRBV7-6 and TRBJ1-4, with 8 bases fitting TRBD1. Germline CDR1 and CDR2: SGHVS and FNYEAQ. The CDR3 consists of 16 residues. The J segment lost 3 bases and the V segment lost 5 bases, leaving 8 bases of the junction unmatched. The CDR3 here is CASSPRTGSANEKLFF. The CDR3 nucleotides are TGTGCCAGCAGCCCTCGGACAGGGTCGGCTAATGAAAAACTGTTTTTT.

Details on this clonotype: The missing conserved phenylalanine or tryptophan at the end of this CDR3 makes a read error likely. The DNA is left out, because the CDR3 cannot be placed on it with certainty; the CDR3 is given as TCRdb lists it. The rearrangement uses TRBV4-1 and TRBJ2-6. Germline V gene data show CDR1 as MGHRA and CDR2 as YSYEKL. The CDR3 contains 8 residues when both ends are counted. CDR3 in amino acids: CASSQAPT.

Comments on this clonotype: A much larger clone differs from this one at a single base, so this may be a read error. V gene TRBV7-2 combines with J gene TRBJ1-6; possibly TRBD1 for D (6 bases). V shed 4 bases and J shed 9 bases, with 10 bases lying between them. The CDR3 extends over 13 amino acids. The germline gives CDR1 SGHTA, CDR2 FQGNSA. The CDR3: CASSWTARSPLHF. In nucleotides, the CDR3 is TGTGCCAGCAGCTGGACAGCGCGTTCACCCCTCCACTTT. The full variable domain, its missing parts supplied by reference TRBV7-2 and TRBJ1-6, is GAGVSQSPSNKVTEKGKDVELRCDPISGHTALYWYRQSLGQGLEFLIYFQGNSAPDKSGLPSDRFSAERTGGSVSTLTIQRTQQEDSAVYLCASSWTARSPLHFGNGTRLTVT.

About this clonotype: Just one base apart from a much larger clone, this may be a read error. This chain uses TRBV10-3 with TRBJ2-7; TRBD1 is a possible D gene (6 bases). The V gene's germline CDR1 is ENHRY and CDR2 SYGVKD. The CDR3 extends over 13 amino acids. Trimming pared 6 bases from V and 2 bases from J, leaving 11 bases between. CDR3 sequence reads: CAISRDTPYEQYF. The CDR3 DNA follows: TGTGCCATCAGCCGGGACACCCCCTACGAGCAGTACTTC.

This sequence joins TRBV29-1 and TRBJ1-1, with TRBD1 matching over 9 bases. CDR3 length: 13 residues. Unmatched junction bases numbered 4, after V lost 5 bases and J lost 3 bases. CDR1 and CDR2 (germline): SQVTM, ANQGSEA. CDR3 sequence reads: CSVSTGGYTEAFF. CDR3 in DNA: TGCAGCGTTTCGACAGGGGGTTACACTGAAGCTTTCTTT.

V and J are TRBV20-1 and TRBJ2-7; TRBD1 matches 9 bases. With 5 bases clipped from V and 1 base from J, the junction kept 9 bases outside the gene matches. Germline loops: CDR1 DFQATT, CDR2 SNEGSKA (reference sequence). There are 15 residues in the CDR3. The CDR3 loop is CSASRQGGSSYEQYF. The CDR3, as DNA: TGCAGTGCTTCTCGACAGGGGGGGTCTTCCTACGAGCAGTACTTC.

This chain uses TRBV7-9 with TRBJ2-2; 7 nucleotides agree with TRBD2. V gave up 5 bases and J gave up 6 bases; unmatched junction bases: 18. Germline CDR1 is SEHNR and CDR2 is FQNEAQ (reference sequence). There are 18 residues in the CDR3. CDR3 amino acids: CASSHRGGRGNPAGELFF. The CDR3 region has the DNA TGTGCCAGCAGCCACCGGGGAGGGCGGGGGAACCCTGCCGGGGAGCTGTTTTTT.

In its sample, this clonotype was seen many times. For the CDR3, the DNA is TGTGCCAGCAGCGGGAGGGCCGTCGAGACCCAGTACTTC. It specifies CASSGRAVETQYF. This chain joins TRBV2 and TRBJ2-5; 8 positions match TRBD2. Germline V CDR1 and CDR2: SNHLY, FYNNEI. With 6 bases clipped from V and 5 bases from J, the junction kept 5 bases outside the gene matches. The CDR3 contains 13 residues.

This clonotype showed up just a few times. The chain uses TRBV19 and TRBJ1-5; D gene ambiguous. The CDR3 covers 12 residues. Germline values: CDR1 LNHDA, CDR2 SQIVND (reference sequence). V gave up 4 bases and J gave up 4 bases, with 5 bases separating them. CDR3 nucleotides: TGTGCCAGTAGTAAATCAAATCAGCCCCAGCATTTT. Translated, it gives CASSKSNQPQHF. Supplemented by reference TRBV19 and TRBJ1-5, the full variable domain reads DGGITQSPKYLFRKEGQNVTLSCEQNLNHDAMYWYRQDPGQGLRLIYYSQIVNDFQKGDIAEGYSVSREKKESFPLTVTSAQKNPTAFYLCASSKSNQPQHFGDGTRLSIL.

CDR3 in amino acids: CATSRQGIGYGYTF. Written as DNA, the CDR3 is TGTGCCACCAGCAGACAGGGGATCGGCTATGGCTACACCTTC. This sequence joins TRBV15 and TRBJ1-2, with D possibly being TRBD1 (6 bases). Trimming shortened V by 2 bases and J by 4 bases, and 11 bases separated the two germline ends. This CDR3 spans 14 amino acids. Germline CDR1 is LNHNV and CDR2 is YYDKDF (reference sequence).

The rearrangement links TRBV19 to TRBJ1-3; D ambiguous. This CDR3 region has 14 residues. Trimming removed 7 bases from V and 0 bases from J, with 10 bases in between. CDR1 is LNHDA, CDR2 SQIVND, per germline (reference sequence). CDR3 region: CASTAAHSGNTIYF. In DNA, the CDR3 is TGTGCCAGTACGGCGGCTCACTCTGGAAACACCATATATTTT.

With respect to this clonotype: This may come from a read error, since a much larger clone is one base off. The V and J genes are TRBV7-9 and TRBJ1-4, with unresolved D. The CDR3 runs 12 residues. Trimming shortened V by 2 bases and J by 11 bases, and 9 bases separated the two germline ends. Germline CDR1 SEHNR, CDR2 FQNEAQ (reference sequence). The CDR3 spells CASSLTTDKLFF. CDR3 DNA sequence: TGTGCCAGCAGCTTAACGACGGACAAACTGTTTTTT.

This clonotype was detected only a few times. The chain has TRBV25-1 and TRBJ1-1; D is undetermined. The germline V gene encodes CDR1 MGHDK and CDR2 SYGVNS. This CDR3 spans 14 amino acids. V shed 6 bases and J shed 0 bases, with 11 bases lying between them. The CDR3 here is CASSRAWLNTEAFF. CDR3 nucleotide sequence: TGTGCCAGCAGCCGGGCCTGGTTGAACACTGAAGCTTTCTTT.

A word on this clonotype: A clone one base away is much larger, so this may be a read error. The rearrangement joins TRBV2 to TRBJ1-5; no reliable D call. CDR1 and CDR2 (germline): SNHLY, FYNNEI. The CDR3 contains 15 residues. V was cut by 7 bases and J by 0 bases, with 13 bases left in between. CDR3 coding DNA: TGTGCCAGCACCTTGGGAGGGAATAGCAATCAGCCCCAGCATTTT. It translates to CASTLGGNSNQPQHF. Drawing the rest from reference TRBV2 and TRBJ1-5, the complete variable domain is EPEVTQTPSHQVTQMGQEVILRCVPISNHLYFYWYRQILGQKVEFLVSFYNNEISEKSEIFDDQFSVERPDGSNFTLKIRSTKLEDSAMYFCASTLGGNSNQPQHFGDGTRLSIL.